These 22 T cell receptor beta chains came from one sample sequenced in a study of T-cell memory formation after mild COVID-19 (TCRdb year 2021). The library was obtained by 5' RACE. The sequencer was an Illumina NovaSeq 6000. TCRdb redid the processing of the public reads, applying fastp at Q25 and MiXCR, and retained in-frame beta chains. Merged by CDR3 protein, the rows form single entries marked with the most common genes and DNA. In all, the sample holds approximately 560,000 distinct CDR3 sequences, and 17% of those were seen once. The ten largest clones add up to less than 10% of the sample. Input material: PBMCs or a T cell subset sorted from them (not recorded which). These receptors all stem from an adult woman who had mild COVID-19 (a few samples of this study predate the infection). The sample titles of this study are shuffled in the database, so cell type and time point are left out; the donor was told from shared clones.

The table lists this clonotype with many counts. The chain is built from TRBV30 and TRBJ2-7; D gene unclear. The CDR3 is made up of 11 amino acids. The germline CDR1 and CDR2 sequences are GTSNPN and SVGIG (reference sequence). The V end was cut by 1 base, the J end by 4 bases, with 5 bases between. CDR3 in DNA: TGTGCCTGGAGTGCTCGGTACGAGCAGTACTTC. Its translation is CAWSARYEQYF.

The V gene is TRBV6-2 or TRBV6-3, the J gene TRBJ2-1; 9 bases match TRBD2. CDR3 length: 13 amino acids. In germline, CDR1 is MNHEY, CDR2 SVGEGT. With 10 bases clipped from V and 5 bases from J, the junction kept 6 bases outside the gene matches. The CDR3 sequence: CAITGLAHNEQFF. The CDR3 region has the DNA TGTGCCATCACGGGACTAGCTCACAATGAGCAGTTCTTC.

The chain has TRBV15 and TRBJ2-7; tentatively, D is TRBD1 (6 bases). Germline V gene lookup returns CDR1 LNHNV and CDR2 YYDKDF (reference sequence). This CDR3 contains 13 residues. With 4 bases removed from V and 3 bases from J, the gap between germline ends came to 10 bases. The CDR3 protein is CATSMLRGYEQYF. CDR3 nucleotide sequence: TGTGCCACCAGCATGCTCAGGGGCTACGAGCAGTACTTC.

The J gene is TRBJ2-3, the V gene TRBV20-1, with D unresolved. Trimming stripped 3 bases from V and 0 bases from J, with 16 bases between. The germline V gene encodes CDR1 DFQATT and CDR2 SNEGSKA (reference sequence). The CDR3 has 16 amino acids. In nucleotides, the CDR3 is TGCAGTGCTAGCAGGCAAACCAAAAAAAGCACAGATACGCAGTATTTT. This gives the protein CSASRQTKKSTDTQYF.

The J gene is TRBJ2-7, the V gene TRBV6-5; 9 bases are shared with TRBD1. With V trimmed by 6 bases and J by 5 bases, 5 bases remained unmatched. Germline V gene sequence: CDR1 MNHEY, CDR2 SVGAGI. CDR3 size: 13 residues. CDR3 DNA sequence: TGTGCCAGCAGGTCCGGACAGGGGAACGAGCAGTACTTC. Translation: CASRSGQGNEQYF.

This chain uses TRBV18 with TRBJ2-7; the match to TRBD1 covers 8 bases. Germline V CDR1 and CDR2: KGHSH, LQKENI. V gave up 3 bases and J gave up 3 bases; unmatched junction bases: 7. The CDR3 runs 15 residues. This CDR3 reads CASSPPGTGGYEQYF. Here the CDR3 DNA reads TGTGCCAGCTCACCGCCCGGGACAGGTGGCTACGAGCAGTACTTC.

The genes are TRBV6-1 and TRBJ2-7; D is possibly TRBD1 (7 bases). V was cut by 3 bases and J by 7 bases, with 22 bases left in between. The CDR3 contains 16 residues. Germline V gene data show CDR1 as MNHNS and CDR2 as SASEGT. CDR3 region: CASSDGRRGRRREQYF. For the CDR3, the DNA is TGTGCCAGCAGTGATGGGAGGAGGGGGCGCCGGCGGGAGCAGTACTTC.

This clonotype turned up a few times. DNA for the CDR3: TGTGCCAGTAGTCCTGACAGGGGGCGGAATTCACCCCTCCACTTT. It yields the protein CASSPDRGRNSPLHF. V gene TRBV19 combines with J gene TRBJ1-6; 10 bases line up with TRBD1. J gave up 7 bases and V 5 bases, and 5 bases lay outside the gene matches. Germline CDR1 LNHDA, CDR2 SQIVND (reference sequence). The CDR3 length is 15 residues.

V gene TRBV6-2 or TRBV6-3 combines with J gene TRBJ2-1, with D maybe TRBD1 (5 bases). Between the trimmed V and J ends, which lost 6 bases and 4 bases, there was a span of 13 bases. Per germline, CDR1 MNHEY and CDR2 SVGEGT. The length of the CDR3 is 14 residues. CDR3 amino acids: CASSKTQGYNEQFF. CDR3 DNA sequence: TGTGCCAGCAGCAAGACTCAGGGATACAATGAGCAGTTCTTC.

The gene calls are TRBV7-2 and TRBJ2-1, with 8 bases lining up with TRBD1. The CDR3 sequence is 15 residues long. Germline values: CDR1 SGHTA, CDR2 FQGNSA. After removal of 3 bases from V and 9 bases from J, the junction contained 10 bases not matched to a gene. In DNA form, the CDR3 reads TGTGCCAGCAGCTTTTTTCCAGGGGGCTCTAGTGAGCAGTTCTTC. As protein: CASSFFPGGSSEQFF.

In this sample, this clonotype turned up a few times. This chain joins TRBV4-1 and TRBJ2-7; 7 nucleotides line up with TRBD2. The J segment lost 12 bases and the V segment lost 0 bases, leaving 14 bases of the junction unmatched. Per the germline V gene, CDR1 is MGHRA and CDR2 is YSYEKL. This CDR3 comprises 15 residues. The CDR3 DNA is TGCGCCAGCAGCCAAGATCCCAACCGCAGCGGGGTTACGTACTTC. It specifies CASSQDPNRSGVTYF.

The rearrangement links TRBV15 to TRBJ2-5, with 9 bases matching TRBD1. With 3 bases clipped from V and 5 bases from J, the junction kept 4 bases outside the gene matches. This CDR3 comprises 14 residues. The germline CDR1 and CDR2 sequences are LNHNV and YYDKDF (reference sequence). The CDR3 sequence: CATSRTGGGETQYF. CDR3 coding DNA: TGTGCCACCAGCAGGACAGGGGGAGGGGAGACCCAGTACTTC.

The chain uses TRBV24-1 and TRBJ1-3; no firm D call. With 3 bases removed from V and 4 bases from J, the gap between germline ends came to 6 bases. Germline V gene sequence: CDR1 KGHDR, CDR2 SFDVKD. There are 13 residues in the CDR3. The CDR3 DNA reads TGTGCCACCAGTGATATGGGAGGAAACACCATATATTTT. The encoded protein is CATSDMGGNTIYF.

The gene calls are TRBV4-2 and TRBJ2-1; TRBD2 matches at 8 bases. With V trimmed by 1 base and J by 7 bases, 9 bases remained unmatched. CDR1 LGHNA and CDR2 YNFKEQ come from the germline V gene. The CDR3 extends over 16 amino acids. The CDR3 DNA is TGTGCCAGCAGCCAAGGACGGGGGGGCCTAAGGAATGAGCAGTTCTTC. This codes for CASSQGRGGLRNEQFF.

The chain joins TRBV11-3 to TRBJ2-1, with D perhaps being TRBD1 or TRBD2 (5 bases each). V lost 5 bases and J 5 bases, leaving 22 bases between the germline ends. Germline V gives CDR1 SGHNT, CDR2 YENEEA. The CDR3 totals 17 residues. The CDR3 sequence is CASSPRGVRLRHNEQFF. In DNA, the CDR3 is TGTGCCAGCAGCCCCCGAGGGGTACGGTTGCGCCACAATGAGCAGTTCTTC.

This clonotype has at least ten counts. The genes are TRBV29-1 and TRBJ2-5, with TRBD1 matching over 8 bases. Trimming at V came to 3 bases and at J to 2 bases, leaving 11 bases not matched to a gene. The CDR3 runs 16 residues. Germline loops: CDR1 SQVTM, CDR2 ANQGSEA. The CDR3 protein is CSVEGPSTGAQETQYF. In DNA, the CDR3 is TGCAGCGTTGAGGGTCCTTCGACAGGGGCACAAGAGACCCAGTACTTC.

The chain's CDR3 is CSAWGGDTEAFF. The CDR3 coding sequence is TGCAGTGCTTGGGGGGGGGACACTGAAGCTTTCTTT. The J gene is TRBJ1-1, the V gene TRBV20-1; possible D gene TRBD1, 5 bases. Germline CDR1 reads DFQATT; CDR2 reads SNEGSKA (reference sequence). The CDR3 runs 12 residues. Trimming left V 5 bases short and J 3 bases short, with 10 bases between.

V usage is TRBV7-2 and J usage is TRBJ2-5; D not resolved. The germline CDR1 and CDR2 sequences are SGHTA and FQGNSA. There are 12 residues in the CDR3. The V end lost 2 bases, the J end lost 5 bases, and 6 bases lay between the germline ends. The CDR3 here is CASSLLMETQYF. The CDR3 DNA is TGTGCCAGCAGCTTACTCATGGAGACCCAGTACTTC.

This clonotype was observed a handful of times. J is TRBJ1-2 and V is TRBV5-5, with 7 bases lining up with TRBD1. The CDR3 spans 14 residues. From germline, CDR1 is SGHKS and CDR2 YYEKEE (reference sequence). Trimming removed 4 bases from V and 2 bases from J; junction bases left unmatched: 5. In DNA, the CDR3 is TGTGCCAGCAGCCCGACGACAGGGAACTATGGCTACACCTTC. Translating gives CASSPTTGNYGYTF.

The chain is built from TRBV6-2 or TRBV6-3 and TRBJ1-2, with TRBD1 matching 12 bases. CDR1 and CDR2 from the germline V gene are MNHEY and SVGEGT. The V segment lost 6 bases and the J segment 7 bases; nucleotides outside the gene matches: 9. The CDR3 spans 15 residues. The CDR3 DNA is TGTGCCAGCAGGGACTCGGGACAGGGGGCCAGTGGCTACACCTTC. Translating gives CASRDSGQGASGYTF.

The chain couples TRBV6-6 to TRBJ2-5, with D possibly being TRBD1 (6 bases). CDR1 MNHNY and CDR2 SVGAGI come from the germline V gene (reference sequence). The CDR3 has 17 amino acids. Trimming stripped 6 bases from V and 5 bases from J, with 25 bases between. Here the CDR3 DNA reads TGTGCCAGCAGCAAGGGAACAACAGGGCCCGGGTGGGAGACCCAGTACTTC. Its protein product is CASSKGTTGPGWETQYF.

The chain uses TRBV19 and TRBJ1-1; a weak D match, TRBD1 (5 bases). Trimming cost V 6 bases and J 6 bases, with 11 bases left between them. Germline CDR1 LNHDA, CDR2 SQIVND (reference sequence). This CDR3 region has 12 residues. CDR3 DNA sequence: TGTGCCAGTAGCGCCGGGACCCCTGAAGCTTTCTTT. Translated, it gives CASSAGTPEAFF.